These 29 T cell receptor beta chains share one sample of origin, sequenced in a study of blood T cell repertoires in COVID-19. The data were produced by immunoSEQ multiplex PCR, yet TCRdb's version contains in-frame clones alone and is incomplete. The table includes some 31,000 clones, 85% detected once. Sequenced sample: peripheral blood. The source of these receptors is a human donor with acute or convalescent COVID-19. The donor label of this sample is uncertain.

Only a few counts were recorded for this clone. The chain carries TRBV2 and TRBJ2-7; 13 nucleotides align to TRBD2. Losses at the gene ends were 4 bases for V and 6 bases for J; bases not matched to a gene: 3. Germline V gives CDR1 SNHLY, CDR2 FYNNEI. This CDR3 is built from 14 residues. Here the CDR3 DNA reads TGTGCCAGCAGTGGGACTAGCGGGAGAGCCGAGCAGTACTTC. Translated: CASSGTSGRAEQYF.

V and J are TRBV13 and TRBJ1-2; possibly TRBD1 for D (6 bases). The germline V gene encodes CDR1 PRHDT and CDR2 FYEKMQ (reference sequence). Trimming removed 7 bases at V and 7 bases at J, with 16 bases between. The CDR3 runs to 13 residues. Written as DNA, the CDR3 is TGTGCCAGCACAATTAAGGGGGGGTCTGGCTACACCTTC. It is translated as CASTIKGGSGYTF.

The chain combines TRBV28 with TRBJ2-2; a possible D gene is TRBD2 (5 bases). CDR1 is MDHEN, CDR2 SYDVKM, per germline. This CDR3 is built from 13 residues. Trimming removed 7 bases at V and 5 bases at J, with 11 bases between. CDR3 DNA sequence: TGTGCCAGCATCCGGGATCTTACCGGGGAGCTGTTTTTT. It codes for CASIRDLTGELFF. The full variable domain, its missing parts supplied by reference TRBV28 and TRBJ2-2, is DVKVTQSSRYLVKRTGEKVFLECVQDMDHENMFWYRQDPGLGLRLIYFSYDVKMKEKGDIPEGYSVSREKKERFSLILESASTNQTSMYLCASIRDLTGELFFGEGSRLTVL.

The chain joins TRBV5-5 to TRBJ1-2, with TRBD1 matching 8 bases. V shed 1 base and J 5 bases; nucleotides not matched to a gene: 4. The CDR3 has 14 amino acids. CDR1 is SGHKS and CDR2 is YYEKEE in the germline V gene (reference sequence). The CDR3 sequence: CASSLTTGAYGYTF. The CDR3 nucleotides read TGTGCCAGCAGCTTGACGACAGGGGCTTATGGCTACACCTTC. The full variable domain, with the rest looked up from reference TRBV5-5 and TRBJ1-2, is DAGVTQSPTHLIKTRGQQVTLRCSPISGHKSVSWYQQVLGQGPQFIFQYYEKEERGRGNFPDRFSARQFPNYSSELNVNALLLGDSALYLCASSLTTGAYGYTFGSGTRLTVV.

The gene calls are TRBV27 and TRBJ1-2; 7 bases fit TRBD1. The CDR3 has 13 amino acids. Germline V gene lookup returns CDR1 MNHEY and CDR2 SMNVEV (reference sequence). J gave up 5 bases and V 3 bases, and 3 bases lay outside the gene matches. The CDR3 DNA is TGTGCCAGCAGTTTGCGACAGGGTTATGGCTACACCTTC. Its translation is CASSLRQGYGYTF.

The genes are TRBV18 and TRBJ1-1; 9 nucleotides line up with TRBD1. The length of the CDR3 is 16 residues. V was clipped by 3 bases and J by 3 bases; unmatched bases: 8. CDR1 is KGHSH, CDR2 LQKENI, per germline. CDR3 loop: CASSPRQGGADTEAFF. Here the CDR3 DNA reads TGTGCCAGCTCACCCCGACAGGGGGGAGCAGACACTGAAGCTTTCTTT.

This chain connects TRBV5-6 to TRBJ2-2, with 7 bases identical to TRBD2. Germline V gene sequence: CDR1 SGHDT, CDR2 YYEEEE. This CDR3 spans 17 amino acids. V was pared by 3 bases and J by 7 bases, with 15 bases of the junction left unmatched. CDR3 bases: TGTGCCAGCAGCTCCACTGGGGGGGGACTCACCGTCGGGGAGCTGTTTTTT. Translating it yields CASSSTGGGLTVGELFF. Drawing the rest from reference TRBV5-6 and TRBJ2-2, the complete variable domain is DAGVTQSPTHLIKTRGQQVTLRCSPKSGHDTVSWYQQALGQGPQFIFQYYEEEERQRGNFPDRFSGHQFPNYSSELNVNALLLGDSALYLCASSSTGGGLTVGELFFGEGSRLTVL.

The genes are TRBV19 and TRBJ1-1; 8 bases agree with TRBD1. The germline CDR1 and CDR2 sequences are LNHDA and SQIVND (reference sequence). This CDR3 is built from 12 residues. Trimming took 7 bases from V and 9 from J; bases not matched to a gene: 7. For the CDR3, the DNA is TGTGCCAGTACCCTTGGACAGGGAAAAGCTTTCTTT. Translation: CASTLGQGKAFF.

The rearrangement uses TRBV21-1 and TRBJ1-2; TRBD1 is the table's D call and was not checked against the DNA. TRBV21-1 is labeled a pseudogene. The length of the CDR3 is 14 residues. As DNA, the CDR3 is TGTGCCAGCAGCATCCCGTGGGGCACCTGTTTTCCTGCCTTC. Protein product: CASSIPWGTCFPAF.

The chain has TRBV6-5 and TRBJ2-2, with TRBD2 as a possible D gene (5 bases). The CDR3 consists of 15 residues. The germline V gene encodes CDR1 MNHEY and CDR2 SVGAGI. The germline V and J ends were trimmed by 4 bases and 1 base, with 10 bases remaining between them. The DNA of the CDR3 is TGTGCCAGCAGTTTCATCAGCGGGAACACCGGGGAGCTGTTTTTT. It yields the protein CASSFISGNTGELFF.

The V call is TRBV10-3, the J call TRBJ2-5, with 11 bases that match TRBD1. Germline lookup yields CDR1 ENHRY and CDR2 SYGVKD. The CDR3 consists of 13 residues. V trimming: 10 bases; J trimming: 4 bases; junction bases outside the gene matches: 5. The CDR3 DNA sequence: TGTGCCACCTCGGGACAGGGGGTAGAGACCCAGTACTTC. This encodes CATSGQGVETQYF.

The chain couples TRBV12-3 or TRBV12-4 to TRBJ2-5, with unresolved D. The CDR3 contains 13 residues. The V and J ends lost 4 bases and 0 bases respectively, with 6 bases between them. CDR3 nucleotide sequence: TGTGCCAGCAGTTATCTTAACCAAGAGACCCAGTACTTC. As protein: CASSYLNQETQYF.

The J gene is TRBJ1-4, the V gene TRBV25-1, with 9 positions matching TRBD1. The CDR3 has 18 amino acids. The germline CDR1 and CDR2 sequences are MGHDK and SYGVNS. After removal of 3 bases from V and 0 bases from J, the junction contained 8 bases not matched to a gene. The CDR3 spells CASSERVGQGATNEKLFF. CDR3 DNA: TGTGCCAGCAGTGAGAGGGTGGGACAGGGTGCAACTAATGAAAAACTGTTTTTT. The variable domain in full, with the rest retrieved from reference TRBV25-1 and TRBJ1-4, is EADIYQTPRYLVIGTGKKITLECSQTMGHDKMYWYQQDPGMELHLIHYSYGVNSTEKGDLSSESTVSRIRTEHFPLTLESARPSHTSQYLCASSERVGQGATNEKLFFGSGTQLSVL.

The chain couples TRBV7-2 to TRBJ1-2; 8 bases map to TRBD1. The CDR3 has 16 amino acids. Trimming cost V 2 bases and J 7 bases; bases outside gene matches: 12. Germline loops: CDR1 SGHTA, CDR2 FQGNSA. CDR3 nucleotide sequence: TGTGCCAGCAGCTTAATGCTAGGACAGGGAGGAAGTGGCTACACCTTC. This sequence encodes CASSLMLGQGGSGYTF.

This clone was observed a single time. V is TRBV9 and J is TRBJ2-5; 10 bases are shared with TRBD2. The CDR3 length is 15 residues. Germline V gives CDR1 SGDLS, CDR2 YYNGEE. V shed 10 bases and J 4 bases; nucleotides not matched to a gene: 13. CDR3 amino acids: CASTEREGHLETQYF. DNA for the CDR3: TGTGCCTCGACAGAGCGGGAGGGCCATCTAGAGACCCAGTACTTC.

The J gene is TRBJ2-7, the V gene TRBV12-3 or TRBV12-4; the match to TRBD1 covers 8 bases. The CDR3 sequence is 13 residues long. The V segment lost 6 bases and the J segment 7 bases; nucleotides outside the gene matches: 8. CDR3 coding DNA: TGTGCCAGCAGCCTGGACAGGGATGGGGAGCAGTACTTC. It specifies CASSLDRDGEQYF.

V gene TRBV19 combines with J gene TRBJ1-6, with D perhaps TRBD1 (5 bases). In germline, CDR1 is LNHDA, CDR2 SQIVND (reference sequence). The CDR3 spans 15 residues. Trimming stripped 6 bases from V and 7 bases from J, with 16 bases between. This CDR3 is CASRSGQVTNSPLHF. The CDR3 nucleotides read TGTGCCAGTAGATCAGGGCAGGTTACCAATTCACCCCTCCACTTT.

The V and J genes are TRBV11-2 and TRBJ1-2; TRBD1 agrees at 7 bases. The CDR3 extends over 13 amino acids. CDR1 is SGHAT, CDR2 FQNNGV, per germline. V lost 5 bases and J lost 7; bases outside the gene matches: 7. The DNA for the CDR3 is TGTGCCAGCAGCGCAGGGGGTCGGGGTGGCTACACCTTC. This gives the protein CASSAGGRGGYTF.

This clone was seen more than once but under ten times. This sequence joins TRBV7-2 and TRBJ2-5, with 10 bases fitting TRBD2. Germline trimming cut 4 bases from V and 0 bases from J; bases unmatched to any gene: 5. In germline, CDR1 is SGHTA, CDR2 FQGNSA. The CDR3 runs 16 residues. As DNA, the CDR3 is TGTGCCAGCAGCTATAGCGGGGGGTACAACCAAGAGACCCAGTACTTC. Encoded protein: CASSYSGGYNQETQYF. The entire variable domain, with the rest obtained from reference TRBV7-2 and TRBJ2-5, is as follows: GAGVSQSPSNKVTEKGKDVELRCDPISGHTALYWYRQSLGQGLEFLIYFQGNSAPDKSGLPSDRFSAERTGGSVSTLTIQRTQQEDSAVYLCASSYSGGYNQETQYFGPGTRLLVL.

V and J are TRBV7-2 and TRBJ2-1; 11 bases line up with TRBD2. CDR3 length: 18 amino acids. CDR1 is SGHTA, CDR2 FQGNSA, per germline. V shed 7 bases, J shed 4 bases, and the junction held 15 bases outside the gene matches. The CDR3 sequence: CASTQWASGGLSYNEQFF. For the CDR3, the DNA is TGTGCCAGCACCCAATGGGCTAGCGGGGGGCTCTCGTACAATGAGCAGTTCTTC. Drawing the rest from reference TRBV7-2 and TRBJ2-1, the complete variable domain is GAGVSQSPSNKVTEKGKDVELRCDPISGHTALYWYRQSLGQGLEFLIYFQGNSAPDKSGLPSDRFSAERTGGSVSTLTIQRTQQEDSAVYLCASTQWASGGLSYNEQFFGPGTRLTVL.

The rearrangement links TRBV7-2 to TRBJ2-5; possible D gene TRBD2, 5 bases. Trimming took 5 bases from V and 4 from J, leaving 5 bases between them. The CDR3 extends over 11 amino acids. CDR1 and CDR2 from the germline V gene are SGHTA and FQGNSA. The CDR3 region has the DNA TGTGCCAGCAGCCGGGGAGAGACCCAGTACTTC. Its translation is CASSRGETQYF.

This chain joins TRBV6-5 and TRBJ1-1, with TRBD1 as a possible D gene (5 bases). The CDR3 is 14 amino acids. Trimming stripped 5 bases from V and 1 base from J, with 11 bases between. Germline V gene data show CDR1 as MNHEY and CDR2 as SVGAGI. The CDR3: CASSPGFRNTEAFF. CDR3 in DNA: TGTGCCAGCAGTCCAGGGTTTAGGAACACTGAAGCTTTCTTT.

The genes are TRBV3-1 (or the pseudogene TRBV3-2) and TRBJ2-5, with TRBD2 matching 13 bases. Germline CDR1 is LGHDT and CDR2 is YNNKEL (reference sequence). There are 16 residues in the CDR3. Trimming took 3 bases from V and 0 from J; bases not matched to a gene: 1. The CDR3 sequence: CASSQGLAGYQETQYF. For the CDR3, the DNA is TGTGCCAGCAGCCAGGGACTAGCGGGGTACCAAGAGACCCAGTACTTC.

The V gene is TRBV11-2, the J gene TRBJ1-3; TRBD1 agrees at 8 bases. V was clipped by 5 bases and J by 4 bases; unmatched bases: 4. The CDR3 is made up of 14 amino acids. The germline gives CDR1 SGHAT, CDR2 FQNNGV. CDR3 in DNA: TGTGCCAGCAGCCGGGGACAGGAGGGAAACACCATATATTTT. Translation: CASSRGQEGNTIYF.

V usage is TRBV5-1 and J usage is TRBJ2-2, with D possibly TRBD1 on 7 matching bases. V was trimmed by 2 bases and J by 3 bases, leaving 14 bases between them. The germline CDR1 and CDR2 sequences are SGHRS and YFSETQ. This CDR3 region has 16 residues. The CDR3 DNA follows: TGCGCCAGCAGCTTAGGTGACAGGGAGGACACCGGGGAGCTGTTTTTT. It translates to CASSLGDREDTGELFF. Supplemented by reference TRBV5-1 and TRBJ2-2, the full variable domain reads KAGVTQTPRYLIKTRGQQVTLSCSPISGHRSVSWYQQTPGQGLQFLFEYFSETQRNKGNFPGRFSGRQFSNSRSEMNVSTLELGDSALYLCASSLGDREDTGELFFGEGSRLTVL.

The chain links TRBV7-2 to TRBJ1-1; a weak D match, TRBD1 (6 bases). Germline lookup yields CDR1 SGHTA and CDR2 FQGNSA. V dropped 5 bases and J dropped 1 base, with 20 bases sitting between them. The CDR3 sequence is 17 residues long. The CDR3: CASSPLDDWTENTEAFF. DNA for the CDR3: TGTGCCAGCAGCCCCTTAGACGACTGGACAGAGAACACTGAAGCTTTCTTT.

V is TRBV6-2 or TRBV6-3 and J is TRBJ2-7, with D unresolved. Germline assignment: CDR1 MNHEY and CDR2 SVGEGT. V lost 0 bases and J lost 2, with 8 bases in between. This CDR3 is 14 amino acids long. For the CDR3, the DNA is TGTGCCAGCAGTTACTCCCAGGTACCCTACGAGCAGTACTTC. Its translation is CASSYSQVPYEQYF.

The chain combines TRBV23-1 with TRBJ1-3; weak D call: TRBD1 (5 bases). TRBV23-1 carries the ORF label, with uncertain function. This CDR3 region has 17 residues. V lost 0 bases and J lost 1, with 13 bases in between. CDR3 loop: CASSQSCGNRSGNTIYF. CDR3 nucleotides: TGCGCCAGCAGTCAATCGTGCGGGAACAGGTCTGGAAACACCATATATTTT.

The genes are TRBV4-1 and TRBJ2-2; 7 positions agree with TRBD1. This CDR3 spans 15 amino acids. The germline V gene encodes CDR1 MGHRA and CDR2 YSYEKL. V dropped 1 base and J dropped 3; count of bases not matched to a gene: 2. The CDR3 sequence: CASSQGQGDTGELFF. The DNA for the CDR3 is TGCGCCAGCAGCCAAGGACAGGGAGACACCGGGGAGCTGTTTTTT.